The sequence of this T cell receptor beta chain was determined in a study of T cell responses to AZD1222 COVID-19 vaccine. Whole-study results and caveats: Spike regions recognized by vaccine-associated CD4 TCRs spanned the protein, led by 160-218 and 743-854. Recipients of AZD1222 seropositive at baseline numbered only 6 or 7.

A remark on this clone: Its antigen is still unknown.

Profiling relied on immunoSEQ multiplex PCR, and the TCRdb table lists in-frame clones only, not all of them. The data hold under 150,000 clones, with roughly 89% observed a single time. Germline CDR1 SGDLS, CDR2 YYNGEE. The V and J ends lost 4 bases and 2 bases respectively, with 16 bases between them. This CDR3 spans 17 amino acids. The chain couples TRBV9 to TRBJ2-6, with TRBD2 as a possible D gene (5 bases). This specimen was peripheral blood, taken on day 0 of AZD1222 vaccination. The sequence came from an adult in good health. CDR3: CASSHNPEGAGANVLTF. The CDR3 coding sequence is TGTGCCAGCAGCCACAACCCCGAGGGAGCTGGGGCCAACGTCCTGACTTTC.